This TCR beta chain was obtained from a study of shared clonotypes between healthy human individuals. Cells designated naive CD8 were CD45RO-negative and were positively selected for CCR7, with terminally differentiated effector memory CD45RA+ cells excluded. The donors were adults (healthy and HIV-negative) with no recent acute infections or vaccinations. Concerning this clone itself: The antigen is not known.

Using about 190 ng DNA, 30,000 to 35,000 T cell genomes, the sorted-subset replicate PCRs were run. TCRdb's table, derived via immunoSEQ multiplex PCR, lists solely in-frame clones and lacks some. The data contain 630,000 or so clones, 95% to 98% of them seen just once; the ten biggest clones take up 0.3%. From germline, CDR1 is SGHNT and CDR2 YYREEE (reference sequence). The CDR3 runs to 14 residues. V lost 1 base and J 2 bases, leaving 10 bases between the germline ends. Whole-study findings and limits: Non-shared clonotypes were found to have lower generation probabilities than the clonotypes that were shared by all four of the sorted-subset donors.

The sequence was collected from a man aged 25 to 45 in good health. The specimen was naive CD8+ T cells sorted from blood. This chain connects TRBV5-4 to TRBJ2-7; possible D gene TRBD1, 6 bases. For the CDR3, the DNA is TGTGCCAGCAGCTTGAGGGACACCGCCTACGAGCAGTACTTC. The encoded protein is CASSLRDTAYEQYF.